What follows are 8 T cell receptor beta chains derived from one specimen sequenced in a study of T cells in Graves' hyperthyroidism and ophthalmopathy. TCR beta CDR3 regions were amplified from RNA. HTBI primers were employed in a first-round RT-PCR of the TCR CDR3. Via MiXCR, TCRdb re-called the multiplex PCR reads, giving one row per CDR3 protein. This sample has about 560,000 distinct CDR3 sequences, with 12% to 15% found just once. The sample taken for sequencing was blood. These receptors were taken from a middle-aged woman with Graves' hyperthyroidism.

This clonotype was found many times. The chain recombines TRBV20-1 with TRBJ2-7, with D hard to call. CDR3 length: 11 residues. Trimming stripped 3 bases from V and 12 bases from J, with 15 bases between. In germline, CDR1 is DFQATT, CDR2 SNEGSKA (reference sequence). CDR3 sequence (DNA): TGCAGTGCTAGCCCGGCTGCCGAAGCGTACTTC. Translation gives CSASPAAEAYF.

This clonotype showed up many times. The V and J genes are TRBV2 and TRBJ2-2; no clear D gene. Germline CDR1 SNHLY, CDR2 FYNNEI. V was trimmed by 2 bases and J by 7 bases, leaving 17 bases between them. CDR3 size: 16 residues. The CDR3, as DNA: TGTGCCAGCAGTGAAAGTGGGCCCCGGTTGGGCGGGGAGCTGTTTTTT. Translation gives CASSESGPRLGGELFF.

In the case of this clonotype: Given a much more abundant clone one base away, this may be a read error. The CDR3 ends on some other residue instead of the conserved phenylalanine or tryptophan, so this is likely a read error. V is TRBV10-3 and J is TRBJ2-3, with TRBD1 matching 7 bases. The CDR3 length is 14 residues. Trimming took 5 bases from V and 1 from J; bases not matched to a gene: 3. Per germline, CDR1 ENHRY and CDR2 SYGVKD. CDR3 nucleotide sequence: TGTGCCATCAGTTACAGGGGAGGCACAGATACGCAGTATTCT. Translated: CAISYRGGTDTQYS.

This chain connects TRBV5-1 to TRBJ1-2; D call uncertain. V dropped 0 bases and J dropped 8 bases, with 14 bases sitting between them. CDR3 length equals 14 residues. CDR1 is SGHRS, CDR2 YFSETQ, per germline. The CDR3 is CASSLAAEPGGYTF. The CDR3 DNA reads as TGCGCCAGCAGCTTGGCCGCGGAGCCCGGGGGCTACACCTTC.

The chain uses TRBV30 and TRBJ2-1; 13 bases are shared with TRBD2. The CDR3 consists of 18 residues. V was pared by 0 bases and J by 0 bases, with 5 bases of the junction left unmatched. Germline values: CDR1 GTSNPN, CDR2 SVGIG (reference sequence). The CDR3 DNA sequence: TGTGCCTGGAGTGTAAGGAGGACTAGCGGGAGCTCCTACAATGAGCAGTTCTTC. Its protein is CAWSVRRTSGSSYNEQFF.

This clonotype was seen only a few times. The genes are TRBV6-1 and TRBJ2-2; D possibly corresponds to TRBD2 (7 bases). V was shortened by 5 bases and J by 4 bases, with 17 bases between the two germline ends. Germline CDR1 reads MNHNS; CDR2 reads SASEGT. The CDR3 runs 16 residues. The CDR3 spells CASSPWGGGPTGELFF. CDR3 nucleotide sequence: TGTGCCAGCAGTCCTTGGGGGGGCGGGCCCACCGGGGAGCTGTTTTTT.

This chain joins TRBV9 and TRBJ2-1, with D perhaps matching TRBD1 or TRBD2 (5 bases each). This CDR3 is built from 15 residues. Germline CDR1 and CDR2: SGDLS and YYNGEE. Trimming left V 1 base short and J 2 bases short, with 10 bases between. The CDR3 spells CASSVRGTTYNEQFF. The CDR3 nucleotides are TGTGCCAGCAGCGTACGTGGGACCACCTACAATGAGCAGTTCTTC.

This CDR3 reads CASSLATTNSPLHF. The CDR3 DNA follows: TGTGCCAGCAGCTTAGCGACAACAAATTCACCCCTCCACTTT. The chain has TRBV11-1 and TRBJ1-6, with D hard to call. CDR3 size: 14 residues. Trimming took 0 bases from V and 7 from J, leaving 7 bases between them. Germline V lookup: CDR1 SGHAT, CDR2 FQDESV (reference sequence).